A selection of T cell receptor beta chains follows, all from one sample in a study of T-cell memory formation after mild COVID-19. One entry per CDR3 protein, called by TCRdb with MiXCR from the 5' RACE reads. This table has about 170,000 distinct CDR3 sequences, 10% to 15% appearing once. Sequenced material: PBMCs or a T cell subset sorted from them (not recorded which). These TCRs come from a man between 18 and 29 years old who had mild COVID-19 (a few samples of this study predate the infection). Cell type and time point are not known. The CDR3 runs from the conserved cysteine through the conserved F or W.

TRBV4-1,CASSLSGGQGGYTF
TRBV12-3/TRBV12-4,CASSLLSGVGYEQYF
TRBV18,CASSPGFQETQYF
TRBV5-8,CASTEYGTSAYEQYF
TRBV5-1,CASSFTANYGYTF
TRBV11-1,CASSLATGAGHTEAFF
TRBV5-1,CASSSQGPSTDTQYF
TRBV5-1,CASSADGLNEKLFF
TRBV9,CASSVAPGTADTQYF
TRBV10-3,CAMRQGNSGNTIYF
TRBV27,CASSPRGGPETQYF
TRBV18,CASSPQGSGGSYEQYF
TRBV5-6,CASSRHWRETQYF
TRBV5-1,CASTITGSGANVLTF
TRBV5-1,CASSPGTGWETQYF
TRBV6-6,CASSSGTGYLAKNIQYF
TRBV4-3,CASSPSGQGQETQYF
TRBV5-1,CASSLGQASHSYEQYF
TRBV4-2,CASSQDPGRGEETQYF
TRBV10-1,CASSPGGPRFAYEQYF
TRBV5-1,CASSGRGIGTGELFF
TRBV5-1,CASSMRTGGKEKLFF
TRBV18,CASSPNWASGHQETQYF
TRBV5-1,CASSLARGTGTTQETQYF
TRBV5-1,CASSLTITNEKLFF
TRBV24-1,CATSVGTGDVGELFF
TRBV27,CASSPTGQYNSPLHF
TRBV6-5,CASSRAPTGVEAFF
TRBV6-6,CASERQGWNEQFF
TRBV6-6,CASISGRQDETQYF
TRBV11-2,CASSRPGGETQYF